This T cell receptor (beta chain) stems from a study of immune cell composition in non-small cell lung cancer. Study-wide context: Most cases were lung adenocarcinoma or squamous cell carcinoma.

This clone was observed a single time. Its matching antigen is unknown. This table comes from immunoSEQ multiplex PCR, and its TCRdb copy is limited to in-frame clones, with some not included. The table has thousands of clones, 84% seen once. The germline CDR1 and CDR2 sequences are MDHEN and SYDVKM. This CDR3 contains 15 residues. Trimming took 0 bases from V and 6 from J, leaving 12 bases between them. Normal lung was sampled as far from the tumour as possible, at least 3 cm. The study's findings and limits: Squamous carcinomas (about 75%) more often had tumour-associated clones >0.5% than adenocarcinomas (around 33%).

The TCR sequence derives from a human donor with non-small cell lung cancer. The V call is TRBV28, the J call TRBJ1-5; no reliable D call. Sequencing was done on a sample of non-adjacent lung tissue. In DNA, the CDR3 is TGTGCCAGCAGTTTATGGACCGGGCCCGGTCAGCCCCAGCATTTT. Its protein is CASSLWTGPGQPQHF.